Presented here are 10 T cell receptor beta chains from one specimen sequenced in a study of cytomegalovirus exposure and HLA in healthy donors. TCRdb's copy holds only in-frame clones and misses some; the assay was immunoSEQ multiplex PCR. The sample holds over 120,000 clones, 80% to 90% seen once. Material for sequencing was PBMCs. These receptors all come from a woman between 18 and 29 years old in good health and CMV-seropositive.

As DNA, the CDR3 is TGTGCCAGCAGCTTAGCGGACAGGGAAAACAATGAGCAGTTCTTC. Amino acid sequence: CASSLADRENNEQFF. This chain links TRBV11-2 with TRBJ2-1, with 8 bases aligning to TRBD1. The length of the CDR3 is 15 residues. V lost 1 base to trimming and J lost 5 bases; unmatched junction nucleotides: 4. CDR1 and CDR2 from the germline V gene are SGHAT and FQNNGV.

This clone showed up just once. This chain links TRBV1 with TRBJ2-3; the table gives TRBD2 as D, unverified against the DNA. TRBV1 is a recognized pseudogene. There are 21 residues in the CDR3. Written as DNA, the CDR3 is TGCACCAGCAGCCAAGAGGAACTAGCGGGGGTGGAAAAGAATAGCACAGATACGCAGTATTTT. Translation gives CTSSQEELAGVEKNSTDTQYF.

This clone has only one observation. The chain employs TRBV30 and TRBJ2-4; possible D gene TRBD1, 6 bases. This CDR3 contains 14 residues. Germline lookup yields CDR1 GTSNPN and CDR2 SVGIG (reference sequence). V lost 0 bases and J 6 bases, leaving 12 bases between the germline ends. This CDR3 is CAWSVRARGNIQYF. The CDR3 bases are TGTGCCTGGAGTGTACGTGCCAGGGGAAACATTCAGTACTTC.

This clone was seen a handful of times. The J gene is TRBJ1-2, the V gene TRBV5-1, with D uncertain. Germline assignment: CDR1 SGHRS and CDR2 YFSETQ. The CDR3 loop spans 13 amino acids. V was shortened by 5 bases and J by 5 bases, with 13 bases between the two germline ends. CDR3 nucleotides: TGCGCCAGCAGGCGTCATACTCGATATGGCTACACCTTC. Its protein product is CASRRHTRYGYTF.

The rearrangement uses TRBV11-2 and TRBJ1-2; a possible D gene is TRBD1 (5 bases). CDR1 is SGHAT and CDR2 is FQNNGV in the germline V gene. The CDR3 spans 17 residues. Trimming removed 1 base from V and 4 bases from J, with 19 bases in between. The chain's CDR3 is CASSLGGRARPFYGYTF. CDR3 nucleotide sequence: TGTGCCAGCAGCTTAGGGGGCAGGGCCCGTCCGTTCTATGGCTACACCTTC.

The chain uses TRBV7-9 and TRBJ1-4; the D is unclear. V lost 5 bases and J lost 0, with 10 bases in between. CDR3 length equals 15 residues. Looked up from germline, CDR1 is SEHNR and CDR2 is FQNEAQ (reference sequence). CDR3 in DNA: TGTGCCAGCAGCAACGGACTTTCAACTAATGAAAAACTGTTTTTT. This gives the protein CASSNGLSTNEKLFF.

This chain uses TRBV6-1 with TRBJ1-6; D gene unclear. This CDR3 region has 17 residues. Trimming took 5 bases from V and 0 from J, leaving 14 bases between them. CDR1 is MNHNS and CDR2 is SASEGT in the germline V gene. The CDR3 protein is CASSQDSLSSYNSPLHF. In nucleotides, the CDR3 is TGTGCCAGCAGTCAAGACTCCTTAAGCTCCTATAATTCACCCCTCCACTTT.

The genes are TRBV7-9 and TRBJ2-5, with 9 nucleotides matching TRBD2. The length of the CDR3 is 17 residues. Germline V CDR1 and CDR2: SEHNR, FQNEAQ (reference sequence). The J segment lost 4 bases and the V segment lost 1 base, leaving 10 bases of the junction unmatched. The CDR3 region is CASSLGYVAGGRETQYF. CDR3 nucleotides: TGTGCCAGCAGCTTAGGATACGTTGCGGGGGGGCGAGAGACCCAGTACTTC.

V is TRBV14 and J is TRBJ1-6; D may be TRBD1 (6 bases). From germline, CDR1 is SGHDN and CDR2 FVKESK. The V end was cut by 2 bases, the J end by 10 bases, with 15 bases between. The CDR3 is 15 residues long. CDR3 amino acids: CASSQSAGVVSPLHF. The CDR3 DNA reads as TGTGCCAGCAGCCAATCGGCAGGGGTAGTATCACCCCTCCACTTT.

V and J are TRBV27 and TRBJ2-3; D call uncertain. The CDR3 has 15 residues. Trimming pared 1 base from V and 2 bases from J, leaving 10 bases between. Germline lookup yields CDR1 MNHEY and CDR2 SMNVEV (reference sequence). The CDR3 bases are TGTGCCAGCAGTTTATGGGCAGATTACACAGATACGCAGTATTTT. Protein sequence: CASSLWADYTDTQYF.